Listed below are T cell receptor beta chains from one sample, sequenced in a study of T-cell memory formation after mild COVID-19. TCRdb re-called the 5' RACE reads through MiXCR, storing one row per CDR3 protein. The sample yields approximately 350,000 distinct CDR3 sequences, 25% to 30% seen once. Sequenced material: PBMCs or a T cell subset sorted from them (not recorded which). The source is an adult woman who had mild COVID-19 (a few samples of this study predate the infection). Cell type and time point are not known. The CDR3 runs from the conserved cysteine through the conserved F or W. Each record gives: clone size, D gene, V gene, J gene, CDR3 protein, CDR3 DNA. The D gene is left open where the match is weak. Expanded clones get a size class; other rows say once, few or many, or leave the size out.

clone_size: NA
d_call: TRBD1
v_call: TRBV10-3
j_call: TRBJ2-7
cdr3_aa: CAISEPGSGGYEQYF
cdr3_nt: TGTGCCATCAGTGAGCCAGGGTCAGGGGGCTACGAGCAGTACTTC

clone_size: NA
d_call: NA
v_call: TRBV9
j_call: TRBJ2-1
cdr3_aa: CASSAPGHNEQFF
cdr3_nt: TGTGCCAGCAGCGCTCCCGGCCATAATGAGCAGTTCTTC

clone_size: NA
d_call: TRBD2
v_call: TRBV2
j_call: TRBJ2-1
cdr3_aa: CASSDYGRGKNEQFF
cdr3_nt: TGTGCCAGCAGTGACTACGGGAGGGGGAAAAATGAGCAGTTCTTC

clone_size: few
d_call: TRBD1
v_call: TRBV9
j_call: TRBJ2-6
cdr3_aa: CASSVVPTGVGANVLTF
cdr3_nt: TGTGCCAGCAGCGTAGTTCCGACAGGGGTAGGGGCCAACGTCCTGACTTTC

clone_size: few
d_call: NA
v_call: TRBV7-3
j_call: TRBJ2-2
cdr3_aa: CASSLNPRSANTGELFF
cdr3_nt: TGTGCCAGCAGCTTAAACCCGAGGTCAGCGAACACCGGGGAGCTGTTTTTT

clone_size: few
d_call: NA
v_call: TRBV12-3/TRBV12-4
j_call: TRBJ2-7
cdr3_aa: CASSLYSTGAYEQYF
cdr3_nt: TGTGCCAGCAGCCTCTATTCGACAGGAGCCTACGAGCAGTACTTC

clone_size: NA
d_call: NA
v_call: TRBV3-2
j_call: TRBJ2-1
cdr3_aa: CASSQLGMSHNEQFF
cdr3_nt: TGTGCCAGCAGCCAGCTCGGGATGAGTCACAATGAGCAGTTCTTC

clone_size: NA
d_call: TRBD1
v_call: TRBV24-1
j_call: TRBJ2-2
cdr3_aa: CATSGRGDRGYTGELFF
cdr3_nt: TGTGCCACCAGTGGCCGAGGGGACAGGGGGTACACCGGGGAGCTGTTTTTT

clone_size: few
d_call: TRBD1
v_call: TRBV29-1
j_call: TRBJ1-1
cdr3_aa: CSVVRGPGGTEAFF
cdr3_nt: TGCAGCGTTGTCAGGGGCCCAGGGGGAACTGAAGCTTTCTTT

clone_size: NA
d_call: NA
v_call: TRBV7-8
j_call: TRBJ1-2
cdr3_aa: CASSPGGAQGYGYTF
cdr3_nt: TGTGCCAGCAGCCCCGGGGGGGCGCAGGGCTATGGCTACACCTTC

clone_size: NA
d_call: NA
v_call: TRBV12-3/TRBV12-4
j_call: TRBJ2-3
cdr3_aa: CASTPEGGTQYF
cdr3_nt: TGTGCCAGCACCCCCGAGGGAGGTACGCAGTATTTT

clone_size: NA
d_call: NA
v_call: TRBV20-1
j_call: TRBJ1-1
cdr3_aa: CSASMGGSEAFF
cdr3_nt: TGCAGTGCTAGCATGGGAGGATCTGAAGCTTTCTTT

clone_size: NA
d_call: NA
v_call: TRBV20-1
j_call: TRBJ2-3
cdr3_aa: CSARVVSTDTQYF
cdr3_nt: TGCAGTGCTAGAGTAGTTAGCACAGATACGCAGTATTTT

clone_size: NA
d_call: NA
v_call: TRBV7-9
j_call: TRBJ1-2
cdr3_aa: CASSLGETYGYTF
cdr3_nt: TGTGCCAGCAGCTTGGGAGAGACTTATGGCTACACCTTC

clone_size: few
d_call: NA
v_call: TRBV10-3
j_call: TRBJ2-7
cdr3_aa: CAISDSSYEQYF
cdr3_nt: TGTGCCATCTCTGACAGTTCCTACGAGCAGTACTTC

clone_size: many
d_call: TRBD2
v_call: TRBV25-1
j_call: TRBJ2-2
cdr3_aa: CASSDRVLAGGTNTGELFF
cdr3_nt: TGTGCCAGCAGTGACCGGGTACTAGCGGGAGGAACCAACACCGGGGAGCTGTTTTTT

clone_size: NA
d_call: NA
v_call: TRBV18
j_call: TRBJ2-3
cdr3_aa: CASSPPNLADTQYF
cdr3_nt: TGTGCCAGCTCACCACCGAACCTCGCAGATACGCAGTATTTT

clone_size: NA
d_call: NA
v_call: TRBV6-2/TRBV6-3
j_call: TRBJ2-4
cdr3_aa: CASSWRGRDKNIQYF
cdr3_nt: TGTGCCAGCAGTTGGAGGGGCAGGGACAAAAACATTCAGTACTTC

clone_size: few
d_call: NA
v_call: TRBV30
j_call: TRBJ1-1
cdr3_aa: CAWRPSGRGSTTEAFF
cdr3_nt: TGTGCCTGGCGCCCCTCGGGCAGGGGATCCACCACTGAAGCTTTCTTT

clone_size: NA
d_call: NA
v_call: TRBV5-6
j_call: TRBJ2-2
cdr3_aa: CASSLTRHSGELFF
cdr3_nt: TGTGCCAGCAGCTTGACTAGGCATTCCGGGGAGCTGTTTTTT

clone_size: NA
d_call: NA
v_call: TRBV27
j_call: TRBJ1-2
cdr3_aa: CASSSSNRVPTYGYTF
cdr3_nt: TGTGCCAGCAGTTCGTCCAACAGGGTCCCAACCTATGGCTACACCTTC

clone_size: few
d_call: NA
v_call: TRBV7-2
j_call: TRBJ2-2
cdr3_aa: CASSQSGTHGELFF
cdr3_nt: TGTGCCAGCAGCCAATCGGGGACCCACGGGGAGCTGTTTTTT

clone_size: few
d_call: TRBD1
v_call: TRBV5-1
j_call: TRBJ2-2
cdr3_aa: CASSPDSGTANTGELFF
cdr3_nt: TGCGCCAGCAGCCCGGACTCCGGGACAGCGAACACCGGGGAGCTGTTTTTT

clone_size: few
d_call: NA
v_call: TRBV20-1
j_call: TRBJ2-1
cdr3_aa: CSARFSNYNEQFF
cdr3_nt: TGCAGTGCTAGATTCTCGAACTACAATGAGCAGTTCTTC

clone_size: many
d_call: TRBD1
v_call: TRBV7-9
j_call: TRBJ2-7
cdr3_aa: CASSSDRGSSYEQYF
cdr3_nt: TGTGCCAGCAGCTCCGACAGGGGGAGCTCCTACGAGCAGTACTTC

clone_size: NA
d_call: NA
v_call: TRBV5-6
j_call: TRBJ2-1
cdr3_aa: CASRVGGEQFF
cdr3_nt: TGTGCCAGCCGTGTTGGTGGTGAGCAGTTCTTC

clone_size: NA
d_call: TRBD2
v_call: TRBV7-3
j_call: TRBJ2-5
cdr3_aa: CASSRGVGQTQYF
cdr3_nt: TGTGCCAGCAGCCGGGGGGTAGGACAGACCCAGTACTTC

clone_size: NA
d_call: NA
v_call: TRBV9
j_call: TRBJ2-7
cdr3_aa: CASSVAGGLDEQYF
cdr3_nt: TGTGCCAGCAGCGTAGCCGGGGGGCTGGACGAGCAGTACTTC

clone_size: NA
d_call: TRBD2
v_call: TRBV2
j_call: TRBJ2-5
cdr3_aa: CASSALARGETQYF
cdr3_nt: TGTGCCAGCAGTGCACTAGCGCGGGGAGAGACCCAGTACTTC

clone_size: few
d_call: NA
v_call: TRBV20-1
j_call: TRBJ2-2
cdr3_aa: CSARESRGLNTGELFF
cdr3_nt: TGCAGTGCTAGAGAAAGTAGAGGACTGAACACCGGGGAGCTGTTTTTT

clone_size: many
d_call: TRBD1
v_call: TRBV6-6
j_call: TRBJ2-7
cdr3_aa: CASSYDRVGYEQYF
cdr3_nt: TGTGCCAGCAGTTACGACAGGGTAGGCTACGAGCAGTACTTC

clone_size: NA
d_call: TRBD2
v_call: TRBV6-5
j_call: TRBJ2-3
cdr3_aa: CASSPPGHIAGGPNTQYF
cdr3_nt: TGTGCCAGCAGCCCACCGGGACACATAGCGGGGGGGCCGAATACGCAGTATTTT

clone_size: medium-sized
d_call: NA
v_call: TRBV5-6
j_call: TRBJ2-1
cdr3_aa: CASSSDGSYNEQFF
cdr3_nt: TGTGCCAGCAGCTCCGACGGTAGCTACAATGAGCAGTTCTTC

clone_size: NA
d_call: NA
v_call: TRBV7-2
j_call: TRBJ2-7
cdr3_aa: CASSPAFSDRTYEQYF
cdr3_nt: TGTGCCAGCAGCCCAGCCTTCTCGGACAGAACCTACGAGCAGTACTTC

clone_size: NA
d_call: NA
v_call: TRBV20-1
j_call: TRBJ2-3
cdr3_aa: CSARTTLGDTQYF
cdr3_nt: TGCAGTGCGAGGACCACCCTCGGGGATACGCAGTATTTT

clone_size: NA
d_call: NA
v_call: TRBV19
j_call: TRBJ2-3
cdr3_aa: CASSSRRADTQYF
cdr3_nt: TGTGCCAGTAGTAGCAGGCGGGCAGATACGCAGTATTTT

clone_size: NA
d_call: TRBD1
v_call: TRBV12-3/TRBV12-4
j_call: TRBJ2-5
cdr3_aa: CASSFQGVETQYF
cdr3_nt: TGTGCCAGCAGTTTTCAGGGGGTAGAGACCCAGTACTTC

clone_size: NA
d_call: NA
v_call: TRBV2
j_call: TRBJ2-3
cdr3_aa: CASSGTNTDTQYF
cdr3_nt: TGTGCCAGCAGTGGGACTAACACAGATACGCAGTATTTT

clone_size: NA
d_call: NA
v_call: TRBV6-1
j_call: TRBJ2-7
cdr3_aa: CASSRPNRGGYEQYF
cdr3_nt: TGTGCCAGCAGCCGTCCCAACAGGGGGGGGTACGAGCAGTACTTC

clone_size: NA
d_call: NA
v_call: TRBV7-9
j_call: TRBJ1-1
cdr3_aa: CATEGGGTEAFF
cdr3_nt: TGTGCCACGGAGGGAGGAGGGACTGAAGCTTTCTTT

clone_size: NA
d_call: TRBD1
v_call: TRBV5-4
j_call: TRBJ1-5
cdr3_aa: CASSSAGQGGNQPQHF
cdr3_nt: TGTGCCAGCAGCTCCGCCGGACAGGGAGGCAATCAGCCCCAGCATTTT

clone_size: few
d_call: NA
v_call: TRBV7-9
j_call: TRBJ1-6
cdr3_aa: CASSPTDRRNSPLHF
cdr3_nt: TGTGCCAGCAGCCCGACGGACAGAAGAAATTCACCCCTCCACTTT

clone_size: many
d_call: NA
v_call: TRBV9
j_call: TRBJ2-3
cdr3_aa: CASTQGGGSTDTQYF
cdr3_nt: TGTGCCAGCACGCAAGGGGGGGGGAGCACAGATACGCAGTATTTT

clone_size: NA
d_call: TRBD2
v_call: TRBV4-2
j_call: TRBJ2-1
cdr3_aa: CASSQETSGEQFF
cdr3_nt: TGTGCCAGCAGCCAAGAGACTAGCGGAGAGCAGTTCTTC

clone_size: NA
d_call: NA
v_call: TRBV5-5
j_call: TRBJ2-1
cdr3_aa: CASSRGSWDEQFF
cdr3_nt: TGTGCCAGCAGCCGGGGGTCCTGGGATGAGCAGTTCTTC

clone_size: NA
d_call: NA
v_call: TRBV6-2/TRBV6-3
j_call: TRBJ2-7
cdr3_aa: CASSKQYEQYF
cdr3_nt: TGTGCCAGCAGTAAACAGTACGAGCAGTACTTC

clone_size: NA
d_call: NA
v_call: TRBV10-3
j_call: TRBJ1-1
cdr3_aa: CAISDAPSVTEAFF
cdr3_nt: TGTGCCATCAGTGACGCCCCTTCAGTCACTGAAGCTTTCTTT

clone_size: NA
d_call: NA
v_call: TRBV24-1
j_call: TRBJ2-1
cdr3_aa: CATSDTAINEQFF
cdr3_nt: TGTGCCACCAGTGATACTGCTATCAATGAGCAGTTCTTC

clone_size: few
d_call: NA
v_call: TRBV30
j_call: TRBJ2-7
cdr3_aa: CAWSRPGWDTEQYF
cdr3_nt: TGTGCCTGGAGTAGGCCAGGGTGGGATACGGAGCAGTACTTC

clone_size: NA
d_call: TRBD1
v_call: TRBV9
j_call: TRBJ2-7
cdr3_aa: CASSGQGGDRYEQYF
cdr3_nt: TGTGCCAGCAGCGGACAGGGGGGCGACCGCTACGAGCAGTACTTC

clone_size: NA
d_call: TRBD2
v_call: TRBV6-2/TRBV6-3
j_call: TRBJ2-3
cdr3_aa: CASSTRLAGGAGTTDTQYF
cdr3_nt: TGTGCCAGCAGTACACGACTAGCGGGGGGGGCGGGGACCACAGATACGCAGTATTTT

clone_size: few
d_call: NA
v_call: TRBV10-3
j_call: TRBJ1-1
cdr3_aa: CAISVGIRAEAFF
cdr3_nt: TGTGCCATCAGCGTGGGGATTAGGGCTGAAGCTTTCTTT

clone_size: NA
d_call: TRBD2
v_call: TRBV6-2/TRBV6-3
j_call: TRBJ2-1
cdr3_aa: CASKKPGLAGAHNEQFF
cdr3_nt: TGTGCCAGCAAGAAGCCGGGACTAGCGGGGGCCCACAATGAGCAGTTCTTC

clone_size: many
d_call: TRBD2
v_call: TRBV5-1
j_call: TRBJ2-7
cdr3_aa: CASSLDPSGGYEQYF
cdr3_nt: TGCGCCAGCAGCTTGGATCCTAGCGGGGGCTACGAGCAGTACTTC